This T cell receptor (beta chain) was identified during a study of control samples from healthy donors and cancer patients. Profiling relied on immunoSEQ multiplex PCR, and the TCRdb table lists in-frame clones only, not all of them. The data hold approximately 150,000 clones, with nearly 96% observed a single time. The sequence was obtained from a woman aged 25 to 39 in good health. Sequenced input: blood.

CDR3 nucleotide sequence: TGTGCCACCGCCGACAGACAAGAGACCCAGTACTTC. Encoded protein: CATADRQETQYF. The chain is built from TRBV24-1 and TRBJ2-5; TRBD1 is a possible D gene (5 bases). CDR1 is KGHDR and CDR2 is SFDVKD in the germline V gene. The CDR3 is 12 amino acids. The V end lost 9 bases, the J end lost 2 bases, and 9 bases lay between the germline ends.